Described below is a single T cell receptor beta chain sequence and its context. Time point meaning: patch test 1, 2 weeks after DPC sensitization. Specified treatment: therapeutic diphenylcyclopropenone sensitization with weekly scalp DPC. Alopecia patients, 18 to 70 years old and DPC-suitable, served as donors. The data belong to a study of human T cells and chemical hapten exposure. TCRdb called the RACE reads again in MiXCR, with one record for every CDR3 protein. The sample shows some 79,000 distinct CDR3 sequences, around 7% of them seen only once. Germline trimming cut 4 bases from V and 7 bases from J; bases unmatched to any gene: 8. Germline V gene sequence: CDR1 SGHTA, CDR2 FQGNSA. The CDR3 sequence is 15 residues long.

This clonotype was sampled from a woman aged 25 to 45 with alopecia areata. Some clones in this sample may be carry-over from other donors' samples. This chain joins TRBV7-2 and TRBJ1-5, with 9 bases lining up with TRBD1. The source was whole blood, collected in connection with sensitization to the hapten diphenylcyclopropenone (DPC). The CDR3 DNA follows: TGTGCCAGCAGCTATGGGACAGGGAAGGGACAGCCCCAGCATTTT. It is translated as CASSYGTGKGQPQHF. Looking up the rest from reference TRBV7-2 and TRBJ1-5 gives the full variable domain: GAGVSQSPSNKVTEKGKDVELRCDPISGHTALYWYRQSLGQGLEFLIYFQGNSAPDKSGLPSDRFSAERTGGSVSTLTIQRTQQEDSAVYLCASSYGTGKGQPQHFGDGTRLSIL.